A selection of T cell receptor beta chains follows, all from one sample in a study of blood T cells in healthy people across ages. TCRdb redid the calling of the 5' RACE reads with MiXCR, one entry per CDR3 protein. The sample includes 270,000 or so distinct CDR3 sequences, roughly a quarter of them seen just once. Sequenced sample: blood. These receptors were taken from a woman between 65 and 79 years old in good health. Both conserved end residues are part of each CDR3.

V gene,J gene,CDR3 protein
TRBV12-3/TRBV12-4,TRBJ2-1,CASSPYSGREQFF
TRBV9,TRBJ2-1,CASSVATGSLGDKDEQFF
TRBV20-1,TRBJ1-2,CSARVQNELYGYTF
TRBV28,TRBJ1-2,CASSALGGGNYGYTF
TRBV28,TRBJ1-1,CASRDGFYEAFF
TRBV20-1,TRBJ1-2,CSAGQGLVANYGYTF
TRBV24-1,TRBJ2-1,CATSTTTGQREQLF
TRBV7-2,TRBJ2-5,CASSQPLAGQETQYF
TRBV10-3,NA,CAISDPSALADPGHEQFF
TRBV21-1,TRBJ2-7,CASSPTRGYEQYF
TRBV20-1,TRBJ1-1,CSARWAVQGNTGAFF
TRBV6-6,TRBJ2-3,CASSQLAGGRNTQYF
TRBV28,TRBJ1-2,CASSSGQTAGYGYTF
TRBV4-3,TRBJ1-1,CASSHRTGGGTEAFF
TRBV19,TRBJ2-5,CASSMEVSGSRTQYF
TRBV7-2,TRBJ2-3,CASSLVGTFTDTQYF
TRBV28,NA,CASSSSLTSGRDNEQFF
TRBV7-3,TRBJ1-1,CASSLKPGGNTEAFF
TRBV4-2,TRBJ2-3,CASSQTSGDTDTQYF
TRBV4-3,NA,CASSQDSIGNEQFF
TRBV24-1,TRBJ2-1,CATSGGFSYNEQFF
TRBV20-1,TRBJ2-1,CSAPPSGRVTYNEQFF
TRBV25-1,TRBJ1-2,CASSALERTGANGYTF
TRBV9,TRBJ1-1,CASSSRQGLSTEAFF
TRBV10-2,TRBJ2-1,CASRPTGGTSYNEQFF
TRBV6-1,TRBJ2-5,CASTWIARGETQYF